A single sample gave rise to the 20 T cell receptor beta chains below, sequenced in a study of regulatory and conventional T cells in RAG deficiency. Blood CD4+ CD25-high CD127-low regulatory T cells supplied the genomic DNA template. TCRdb's table, derived via immunoSEQ multiplex PCR, lists solely in-frame clones and lacks some. The sample has approximately 12,000 clones, roughly 94% seen once. This same sample was also part of a study on regulatory T cells. That investigation notes: The primer mix had 52 TRBV and 13 TRBJ primers.

The sequencing sample was made of CD127- CD25+ CD4+ Tregs sorted from blood. These receptors all come from a human donor in good health.

The gene calls are TRBV18 and TRBJ1-5; tentatively, D is TRBD1 (6 bases). The V gene's germline CDR1 is KGHSH and CDR2 LQKENI. V shed 3 bases and J shed 0 bases, with 9 bases lying between them. The CDR3 totals 15 residues. The CDR3 spells CASSPVQGSNQPQHF. CDR3 coding DNA: TGTGCCAGCTCACCCGTACAGGGTAGCAATCAGCCCCAGCATTTT.

The V and J genes are TRBV5-4 and TRBJ2-3, with D perhaps TRBD2 (6 bases). The CDR3 covers 18 residues. V shed 3 bases and J shed 6 bases, with 26 bases lying between them. Germline V gene lookup returns CDR1 SGHNT and CDR2 YYREEE (reference sequence). The CDR3 region is CASSWGRTGDRGSDTQYF. CDR3 bases: TGTGCCAGCAGCTGGGGAAGGACGGGGGACCGGGGGTCGGATACGCAGTATTTT.

In this sample, this clone turned up once. This chain joins TRBV6-1 and TRBJ2-2; perhaps TRBD2 as D (6 bases). V lost 2 bases and J lost 3, with 13 bases in between. Germline loops: CDR1 MNHNS, CDR2 SASEGT. The CDR3 loop spans 16 amino acids. The CDR3 DNA reads TGTGCCAGCAGTGAAAGGGGCGGGGCGGACACCGGGGAGCTGTTTTTT. Amino acid sequence: CASSERGGADTGELFF.

V usage is TRBV25-1 and J usage is TRBJ2-1, with 7 bases fitting TRBD1. The CDR3 consists of 16 residues. V dropped 3 bases and J dropped 1; count of bases not matched to a gene: 6. Germline CDR1 and CDR2: MGHDK and SYGVNS. CDR3 sequence reads: CASSEGPGGSYNEQFF. The CDR3 DNA follows: TGTGCCAGCAGTGAGGGCCCAGGGGGTTCCTACAATGAGCAGTTCTTC.

CDR3 region: CASSWGTVRTDTQYF. Here the CDR3 DNA reads TGCGCCAGCAGCTGGGGGACAGTTCGCACAGATACGCAGTATTTT. The V call is TRBV5-1, the J call TRBJ2-3, with TRBD1 matching over 7 bases. V was pared by 3 bases and J by 1 base, with 5 bases of the junction left unmatched. Germline V lookup: CDR1 SGHRS, CDR2 YFSETQ. CDR3 length: 15 residues.

The gene calls are TRBV7-2 and TRBJ1-5; 8 bases are a match to TRBD1. The germline CDR1 and CDR2 sequences are SGHTA and FQGNSA. Unmatched junction bases numbered 4, after V lost 5 bases and J lost 4 bases. The CDR3 extends over 14 amino acids. The CDR3 reads CASSTRTGNQPQHF. The CDR3 nucleotides are TGTGCCAGCAGCACACGGACAGGGAATCAGCCCCAGCATTTT.

The chain combines TRBV28 with TRBJ1-2; D gene uncertain. This CDR3 spans 13 amino acids. Germline CDR1 and CDR2: MDHEN and SYDVKM. V dropped 5 bases and J dropped 4 bases, with 11 bases sitting between them. This chain's CDR3 is CASSPAGSYGYTF. The CDR3 DNA sequence: TGTGCCAGCAGTCCGGCGGGGTCCTATGGCTACACCTTC.

The genes are TRBV11-2 and TRBJ2-3, with 7 positions matching TRBD2. This CDR3 is built from 10 residues. Germline trimming cut 10 bases from V and 10 bases from J; bases unmatched to any gene: 5. Germline CDR1 SGHAT, CDR2 FQNNGV. CDR3 region: CATSAGAQYF. The CDR3 DNA follows: TGTGCCACTTCGGCGGGGGCGCAGTATTTT.

The chain uses TRBV5-6 and TRBJ2-7; TRBD2 is a possible D gene (5 bases). The CDR3 loop spans 13 amino acids. Between the trimmed V and J ends, which lost 0 bases and 7 bases, there was a span of 11 bases. Germline CDR1 SGHDT, CDR2 YYEEEE. The CDR3 DNA follows: TGTGCCAGCAGCTTGGTGCCGACGGGAGAGCAGTACTTC. Residues: CASSLVPTGEQYF.

The chain uses TRBV11-2 and TRBJ2-1, with a tentative D call TRBD1 (6 bases). The V and J ends lost 6 bases and 6 bases respectively, with 12 bases between them. The CDR3 loop spans 13 amino acids. Germline V gene lookup returns CDR1 SGHAT and CDR2 FQNNGV. CDR3 in DNA: TGTGCCAGCAGAGTAGGGGGAACCAATGAGCAGTTCTTC. It codes for CASRVGGTNEQFF.

This clone showed up just once. The chain has TRBV11-2 and TRBJ2-7; D might be TRBD1 (6 bases). V was clipped by 0 bases and J by 4 bases, with 10 bases between them. CDR3 length: 14 residues. Germline V CDR1 and CDR2: SGHAT, FQNNGV. The CDR3 protein is CASSLDRTVYEQYF. CDR3 in DNA: TGTGCCAGCAGCTTAGACAGGACAGTGTACGAGCAGTACTTC.

The gene calls are TRBV28 and TRBJ2-7; 7 bases map to TRBD1. Germline assignment: CDR1 MDHEN and CDR2 SYDVKM. J lost 9 bases, V lost 6 bases, and 11 bases had no gene match. The length of the CDR3 is 13 residues. Here the CDR3 DNA reads TGTGCCAGCAGCCCCATGAGGGGGCGGAGGCAGTACTTC. Translating gives CASSPMRGRRQYF.

A note on this clone: At one of its ends the junction is not consistent with the germline gene, which may arise from a read error. The same CDR3 arises from other DNA sequences in this sample as well. The chain uses TRBV5-1 and TRBJ1-6; D uncertain. This CDR3 comprises 18 residues. Germline V gene lookup returns CDR1 SGHRS and CDR2 YFSETQ. The CDR3 sequence is CASSLTSTGDVYHSPLHF. The CDR3 nucleotides are TGTGCCAGCAGCTTAACGTCAACCGGGGATGTGTATCATTCACCCCTCCACTTT.

The V gene is TRBV6-5, the J gene TRBJ1-1; 7 nucleotides agree with TRBD1. After removal of 5 bases from V and 5 bases from J, the junction contained 11 bases not matched to a gene. Germline V gene lookup returns CDR1 MNHEY and CDR2 SVGAGI. This CDR3 region has 15 residues. Here the CDR3 DNA reads TGTGCCAGCAGTCCCCCGACAGGGATCGGGACTGAAGCTTTCTTT. Translation gives CASSPPTGIGTEAFF.

This chain joins TRBV2 and TRBJ2-1; TRBD1 aligns across 9 bases. CDR1 and CDR2 from the germline V gene are SNHLY and FYNNEI. V lost 6 bases to trimming and J lost 5 bases; unmatched junction nucleotides: 11. The CDR3 runs 16 residues. CDR3 nucleotide sequence: TGTGCCAGCAGGGGAGGACAGGGGAACCCACACAATGAGCAGTTCTTC. Encoded protein: CASRGGQGNPHNEQFF. Full variable domain (missing parts from reference TRBV2 and TRBJ2-1): EPEVTQTPSHQVTQMGQEVILRCVPISNHLYFYWYRQILGQKVEFLVSFYNNEISEKSEIFDDQFSVERPDGSNFTLKIRSTKLEDSAMYFCASRGGQGNPHNEQFFGPGTRLTVL.

The V gene is TRBV5-1, the J gene TRBJ2-7, with 9 bases that match TRBD1. V dropped 1 base and J dropped 4; count of bases not matched to a gene: 3. CDR3 length equals 14 residues. Germline CDR1 is SGHRS and CDR2 is YFSETQ. The CDR3 DNA reads as TGCGCCAGCAGCTTGAGGGACAGGGCATACGAGCAGTACTTC. It specifies CASSLRDRAYEQYF.

The CDR3, as DNA: TGCGCCAGCGGCAGGGACTCCATCTATGGCTACACCTTC. This sequence encodes CASGRDSIYGYTF. The chain uses TRBV5-1 and TRBJ1-2, with D possibly matching TRBD1 (5 bases). CDR3 length: 13 residues. Germline CDR1 reads SGHRS; CDR2 reads YFSETQ. The germline V and J ends were trimmed by 7 bases and 4 bases, with 14 bases remaining between them.

This clone appeared a single time. V is TRBV6-5 and J is TRBJ2-3; possibly TRBD1 for D (5 bases). This CDR3 is 14 amino acids long. Per the germline V gene, CDR1 is MNHEY and CDR2 is SVGAGI. The germline V and J ends were trimmed by 6 bases and 1 base, with 11 bases remaining between them. CDR3 bases: TGTGCCAGCAGCTGGGGCTCCGGCACAGATACGCAGTATTTT. Translating it yields CASSWGSGTDTQYF.

CDR3 in amino acids: CASSPQRGGETGELFF. The CDR3 DNA reads TGTGCCAGTAGTCCCCAGCGCGGAGGGGAAACCGGGGAGCTGTTTTTT. The chain uses TRBV19 and TRBJ2-2; D perhaps matches TRBD2 (6 bases). Per the germline V gene, CDR1 is LNHDA and CDR2 is SQIVND (reference sequence). V was clipped by 5 bases and J by 5 bases, with 18 bases between them. CDR3 length: 16 residues.

This rearrangement joins TRBV20-1 to TRBJ1-2, with D maybe TRBD1 (6 bases). The length of the CDR3 is 10 residues. CDR1 and CDR2 (germline): DFQATT, SNEGSKA (reference sequence). The V end was cut by 6 bases, the J end by 7 bases, with 9 bases between. The CDR3 coding sequence is TGCAGTGCCCTACAGGGTGGCTACACCTTC. Protein sequence: CSALQGGYTF.